One TCR beta chain is described in this entry. The antigen remains undetermined. The sample is drawn from a study of T-cell memory formation after mild COVID-19. Whole-study results and caveats: Cross-reactive memory appears to have joined, as suggested by some responding clones showing up in pre-infection memory. Clones contracting across day 15 to 85 had a balanced CD4/CD8 profile; later expanding clones leaned CD4+.

TCRdb called the 5' RACE reads again in MiXCR, with one record for every CDR3 protein. Here the sample spans approximately 210,000 distinct CDR3 sequences, 10% being singletons. CDR3 length: 19 residues. The sequencing input was PBMCs or a T cell subset sorted from them (not recorded which). The chain has TRBV21-1 and TRBJ2-3; the DNA was not used to check the table's D call, TRBD2. TRBV21-1 is recorded as a pseudogene. The receptor's source is a man younger than 35 who had mild COVID-19 (a few samples of this study predate the infection). Cell type and time point are not known. As DNA, the CDR3 is TGTGCCAGCAGGTCACAGGGAGATTGGCCTAGCGGGCCCACAGATACGCAGTATTTT. Its protein product is CASRSQGDWPSGPTDTQYF.